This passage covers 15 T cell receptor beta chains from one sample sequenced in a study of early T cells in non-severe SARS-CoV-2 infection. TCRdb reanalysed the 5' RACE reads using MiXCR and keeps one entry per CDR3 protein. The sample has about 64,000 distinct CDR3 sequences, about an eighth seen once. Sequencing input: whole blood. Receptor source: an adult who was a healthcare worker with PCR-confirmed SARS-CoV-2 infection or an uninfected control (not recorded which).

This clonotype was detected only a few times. The CDR3 sequence: CASSKGGVTEAFF. CDR3 DNA sequence: TGCGCCAGCAGTAAAGGGGGAGTCACTGAAGCTTTCTTT. The chain joins TRBV10-1 to TRBJ1-1; possible D gene TRBD1, 6 bases. The V and J ends lost 5 bases and 4 bases respectively, with 11 bases between them. The CDR3 extends over 13 amino acids. The V gene's germline CDR1 is WNHNN and CDR2 SYGVQD (reference sequence).

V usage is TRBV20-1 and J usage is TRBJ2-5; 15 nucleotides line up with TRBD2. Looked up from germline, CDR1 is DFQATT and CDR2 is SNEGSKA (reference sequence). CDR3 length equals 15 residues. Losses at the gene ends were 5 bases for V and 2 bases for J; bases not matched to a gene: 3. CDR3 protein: CSAPGTSGGQETQYF. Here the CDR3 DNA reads TGCAGTGCTCCTGGGACTAGCGGGGGGCAAGAGACCCAGTACTTC.

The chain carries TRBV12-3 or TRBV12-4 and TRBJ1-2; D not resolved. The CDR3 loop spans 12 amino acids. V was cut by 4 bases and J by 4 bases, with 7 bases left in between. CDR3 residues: CASSSEGYGYTF. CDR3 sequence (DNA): TGTGCCAGCAGTTCGGAAGGCTATGGCTACACCTTC.

The CDR3, as DNA: TGTGCCAGCAGTTATAGGAGGACCTCCTACAATGAGCAGTTCTTC. Translated: CASSYRRTSYNEQFF. V and J are TRBV6-6 and TRBJ2-1; the D gene is possibly TRBD2 (5 bases). V lost 3 bases and J 0 bases, leaving 9 bases between the germline ends. Per germline, CDR1 MNHNY and CDR2 SVGAGI (reference sequence). The CDR3 spans 15 residues.

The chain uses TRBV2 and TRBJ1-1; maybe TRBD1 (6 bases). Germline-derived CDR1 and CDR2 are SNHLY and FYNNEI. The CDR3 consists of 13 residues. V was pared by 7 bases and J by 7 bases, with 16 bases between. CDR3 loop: CASIPPGQVEAFF. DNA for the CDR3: TGTGCCAGCATCCCCCCGGGACAAGTTGAAGCTTTCTTT.

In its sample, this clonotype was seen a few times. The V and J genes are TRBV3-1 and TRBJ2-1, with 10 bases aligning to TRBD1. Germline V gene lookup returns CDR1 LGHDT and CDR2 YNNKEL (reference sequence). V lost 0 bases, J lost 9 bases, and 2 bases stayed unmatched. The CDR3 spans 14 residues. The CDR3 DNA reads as TGTGCCAGCAGCCAAGAGGACAGGGGGGCTGAGCAGTTCTTC. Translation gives CASSQEDRGAEQFF.

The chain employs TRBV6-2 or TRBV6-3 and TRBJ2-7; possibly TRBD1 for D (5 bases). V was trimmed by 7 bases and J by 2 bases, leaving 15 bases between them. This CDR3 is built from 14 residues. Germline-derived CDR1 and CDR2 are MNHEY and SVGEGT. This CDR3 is CASTMTESTYEQYF. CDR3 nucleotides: TGTGCCAGCACAATGACAGAATCTACCTACGAGCAGTACTTC.

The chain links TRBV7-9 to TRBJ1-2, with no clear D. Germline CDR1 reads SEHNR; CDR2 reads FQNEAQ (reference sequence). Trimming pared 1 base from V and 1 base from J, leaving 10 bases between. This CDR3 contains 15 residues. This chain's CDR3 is CASSLGAEINYGYTF. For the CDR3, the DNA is TGTGCCAGCAGCTTAGGGGCAGAGATTAACTATGGCTACACCTTC. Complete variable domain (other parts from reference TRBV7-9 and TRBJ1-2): DTGVSQNPRHKITKRGQNVTFRCDPISEHNRLYWYRQTLGQGPEFLTYFQNEAQLEKSRLLSDRFSAERPKGSFSTLEIQRTEQGDSAMYLCASSLGAEINYGYTFGSGTRLTVV.

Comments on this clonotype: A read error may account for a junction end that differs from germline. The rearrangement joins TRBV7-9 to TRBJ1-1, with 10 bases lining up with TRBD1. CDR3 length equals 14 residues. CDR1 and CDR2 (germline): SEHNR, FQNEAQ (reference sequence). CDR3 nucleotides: TGTGTCAGCAGCCCCCGGGACAGGGGCACTGAAGCTTTCTTT. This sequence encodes CVSSPRDRGTEAFF.

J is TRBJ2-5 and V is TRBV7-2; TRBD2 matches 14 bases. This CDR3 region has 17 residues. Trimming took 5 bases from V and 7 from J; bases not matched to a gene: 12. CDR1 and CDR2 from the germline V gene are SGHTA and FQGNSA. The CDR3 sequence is CASSPRTSGGSGRTQYF. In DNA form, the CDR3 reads TGTGCCAGCAGCCCACGGACTAGCGGGGGGTCCGGGAGGACCCAGTACTTC.

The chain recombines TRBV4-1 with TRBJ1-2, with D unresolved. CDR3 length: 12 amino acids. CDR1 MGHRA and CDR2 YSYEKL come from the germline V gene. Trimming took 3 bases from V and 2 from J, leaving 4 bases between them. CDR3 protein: CASSQDNYGYTF. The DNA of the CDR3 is TGCGCCAGCAGCCAGGACAACTATGGCTACACCTTC.

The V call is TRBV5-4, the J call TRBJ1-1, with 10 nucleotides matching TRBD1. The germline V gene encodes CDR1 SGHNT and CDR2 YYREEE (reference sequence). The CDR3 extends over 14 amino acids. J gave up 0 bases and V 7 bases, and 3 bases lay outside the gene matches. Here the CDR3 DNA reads TGTGCCAGCGGGGACAGGGGCGTGAACACTGAAGCTTTCTTT. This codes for CASGDRGVNTEAFF.

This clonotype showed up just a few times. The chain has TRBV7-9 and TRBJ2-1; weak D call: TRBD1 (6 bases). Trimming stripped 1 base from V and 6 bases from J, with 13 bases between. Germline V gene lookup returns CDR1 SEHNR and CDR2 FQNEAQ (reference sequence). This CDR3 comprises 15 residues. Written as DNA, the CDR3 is TGTGCCAGCAGCTTAGGGGACGCGGACAGCAATGAGCAGTTCTTC. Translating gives CASSLGDADSNEQFF.

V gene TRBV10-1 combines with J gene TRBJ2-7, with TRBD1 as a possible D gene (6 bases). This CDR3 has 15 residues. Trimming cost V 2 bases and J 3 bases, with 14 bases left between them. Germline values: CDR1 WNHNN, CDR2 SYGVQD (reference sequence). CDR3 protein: CASSESPTGVYEQYF. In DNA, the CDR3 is TGCGCCAGCAGTGAGAGCCCGACAGGAGTCTACGAGCAGTACTTC.

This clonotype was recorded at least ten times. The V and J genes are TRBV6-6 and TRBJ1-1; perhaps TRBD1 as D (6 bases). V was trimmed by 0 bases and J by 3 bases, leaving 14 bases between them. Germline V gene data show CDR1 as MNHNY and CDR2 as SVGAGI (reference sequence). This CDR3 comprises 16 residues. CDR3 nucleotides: TGTGCCAGCAGTTACTCTGGGGGCAGAGGAGACACTGAAGCTTTCTTT. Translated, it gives CASSYSGGRGDTEAFF.